A selection of T cell receptor beta chains follows, all from one sample in a study of blood T cell repertoires in COVID-19. The assay was immunoSEQ multiplex PCR, and TCRdb's table has in-frame clones only and misses some. The sample shows over 300,000 clones, 85% to 90% of them seen only once. Sequencing was carried out using PBMCs or T cells enriched from blood (not recorded which). The receptors here all came from a woman under 30 who had recovered from COVID-19. CDR3s include the opening cysteine and the closing phenylalanine or tryptophan. The D gene is left open where the match is weak. Clone size is stated in some rows and not others, as once, few, many or a class when expanded.

v_call,d_call,clone_size,j_call,cdr3_aa,cdr3_nt
TRBV28,TRBD1,-,TRBJ1-1,CASTRDRVNTEAFF,TGTGCCAGCACCCGCGACAGGGTGAACACTGAAGCTTTCTTT
TRBV10-1,-,once,TRBJ2-3,CASSEERGDTQYF,TGCGCCAGCAGTGAGGAGAGGGGGGATACGCAGTATTTT
TRBV2,-,few,TRBJ1-5,CASRPIGVGNQPQHF,TGTGCCAGCAGGCCCATCGGGGTGGGCAATCAGCCCCAGCATTTT
TRBV6-4,TRBD1,once,TRBJ1-1,CASRRQGADTEAFF,TGTGCCAGCAGGAGACAGGGGGCGGACACTGAAGCTTTCTTT
TRBV28,TRBD2,-,TRBJ2-3,CASSPAAGTSGRYTDTQYF,TGTGCCAGCAGTCCGGCCGCCGGGACTAGCGGGAGGTACACAGATACGCAGTATTTT
TRBV28,-,once,TRBJ2-2,CASSLIARTTGELFF,TGTGCCAGCAGTTTAATTGCTCGGACTACCGGGGAGCTGTTTTTT
TRBV9,-,-,TRBJ2-7,CASSLLDISYEQYF,TGTGCCAGCAGCCTATTGGACATCTCCTACGAGCAGTACTTC
TRBV6-5,TRBD1,-,TRBJ1-6,CASSQVGQGDSPLHF,TGTGCCAGCAGTCAGGTGGGACAGGGAGATTCACCCCTCCACTTT
TRBV11-1,-,-,TRBJ2-7,CASSLPGGRSSEQYF,TGTGCCAGCAGCCTACCCGGGGGGCGTTCATCCGAGCAGTACTTC
TRBV7-7,-,-,TRBJ2-5,CASSLNRGGQETQYF,TGTGCTAGCAGCTTAAATCGAGGGGGCCAAGAGACCCAGTACTTC
TRBV28,-,-,TRBJ2-5,CASSLGQGLGETQYF,TGTGCCAGCAGTTTGGGTCAGGGCCTAGGGGAGACCCAGTACTTC
TRBV5-1,-,-,TRBJ1-1,CASSLGRDTEAFF,TGCGCCAGCAGCTTGGGCAGGGACACTGAAGCTTTCTTT
TRBV7-8,TRBD1,-,TRBJ1-2,CASSYQPFDRGDYGYTF,TGTGCCAGCAGCTACCAACCCTTCGACAGGGGAGATTATGGCTACACCTTC
TRBV4-1,TRBD1,once,TRBJ1-4,CASSQERDRVNEKLFF,TGCGCCAGCAGCCAAGAACGGGACAGGGTTAATGAAAAACTGTTTTTT
TRBV19,-,-,TRBJ1-1,CASSLYDTEAFF,TGTGCCAGTAGCCTGTATGACACTGAAGCTTTCTTT
TRBV2,-,-,TRBJ1-2,CASSENSGTYGYTF,TGTGCCAGCAGTGAAAATTCCGGGACATATGGCTACACCTTC
TRBV19,-,-,TRBJ1-5,CASKPTGINQPQHF,TGTGCCAGTAAACCGACAGGAATAAATCAGCCCCAGCATTTT
TRBV4-1,TRBD2,-,TRBJ2-7,CASSQDWTSGYEQYF,TGCGCCAGCAGCCAAGACTGGACTAGCGGCTACGAGCAGTACTTC
TRBV14,-,-,TRBJ1-2,CASSQVRFNRVEGYTF,TGTGCCAGCAGCCAAGTGAGATTCAACAGGGTTGAGGGCTACACCTTC
TRBV7-9,TRBD2,-,TRBJ2-1,CASSTQAGGPKEKIF,TGTGCCAGCAGCACTCAAGCGGGGGGGCCGAAGGAGAAGATCTTC
TRBV18,-,-,TRBJ2-3,CASSGSLTDTQYF,TGTGCCAGCTCAGGCTCCCTGACAGATACGCAGTATTTT
TRBV28,TRBD1,-,TRBJ1-1,CASRDRVWTEAFF,TGTGCCAGCAGAGACAGGGTCTGGACTGAAGCTTTCTTT
TRBV7-6,TRBD1,few,TRBJ1-1,CASSLEGGDRLNTEAFF,TGTGCCAGCAGCTTAGAAGGCGGGGACAGGTTGAACACTGAAGCTTTCTTT
TRBV4-1,TRBD2,-,TRBJ2-1,CASGLAGADEQFF,TGCGCCAGCGGGCTAGCGGGAGCGGATGAGCAGTTCTTC
TRBV9,-,once,TRBJ2-1,CASSVETATYNEQFF,TGTGCCAGCAGCGTAGAGACAGCGACCTACAATGAGCAGTTCTTC
TRBV28,-,-,TRBJ2-7,CASSTRTASYEQYF,TGTGCCAGCAGTACGAGGACAGCCTCCTACGAGCAGTACTTC
TRBV5-1,-,-,TRBJ2-7,CASSGQSYEQYF,TGCGCCAGCAGCGGACAGTCCTACGAGCAGTACTTC
TRBV5-1,TRBD2,-,TRBJ2-5,CASSRALAGDGETQYF,TGCGCCAGCAGCCGCGCACTAGCGGGGGACGGAGAGACCCAGTACTTC
TRBV3-1/TRBV3-2,-,-,TRBJ1-4,CASSQLTGSSEKLFF,TGTGCCAGCAGCCAATTAACAGGGTCGAGTGAAAAACTGTTTTTT
TRBV2,TRBD1,-,TRBJ1-2,CARRGQGEYGYTF,TGTGCCAGGCGGGGACAGGGGGAATATGGCTACACCTTC
TRBV11-3,TRBD2,-,TRBJ2-3,CASSFSGGAARDTQYF,TGTGCCAGCAGCTTTAGCGGGGGGGCCGCAAGAGATACGCAGTATTTT
TRBV9,-,-,TRBJ2-1,CASSVVGGTYNEQFF,TGTGCCAGCAGCGTAGTTGGGGGGACCTACAATGAGCAGTTCTTC
TRBV7-9,-,once,TRBJ2-7,CASSPRTVSYEQYF,TGTGCCAGCAGCCCGAGGACAGTCTCCTACGAGCAGTACTTC
TRBV9,-,-,TRBJ2-5,CASSVVPNGHRQETQYF,TGTGCCAGCAGCGTAGTCCCCAACGGACACCGCCAAGAGACCCAGTACTTC
TRBV6-4,-,few,TRBJ2-1,CASSDRGGGYNEQFF,TGTGCCAGCAGTGACCGAGGGGGGGGCTACAATGAGCAGTTCTTC
TRBV12-3/TRBV12-4,-,-,TRBJ1-1,CASCYGTITEAFF,TGTGCCAGCTGCTACGGGACAATCACTGAAGCTTTCTTT
TRBV6-2/TRBV6-3,-,-,TRBJ1-6,CASSYDRVNSPLHF,TGTGCCAGCAGTTATGACAGAGTTAATTCACCCCTCCACTTT
TRBV19,-,-,TRBJ1-4,CATTREGVNEKLFF,TGTGCCACAACGCGGGAAGGAGTTAATGAAAAACTGTTTTTT
TRBV18,TRBD2,-,TRBJ2-5,CASSPRTSGVQTQYF,TGTGCCAGCTCACCAAGGACTAGCGGGGTACAGACCCAGTACTTC
TRBV6-1,-,-,TRBJ2-5,CASSEGFRAGETQYF,TGTGCCAGCAGTGAGGGATTCAGGGCCGGGGAGACCCAGTACTTC
TRBV13,-,-,TRBJ1-1,CASSLDPGNKNTEAFF,TGTGCCAGCAGCTTAGATCCGGGGAATAAGAACACTGAAGCTTTCTTT
TRBV28,TRBD1,-,TRBJ1-4,CASRPGQAEKLFF,TGTGCCAGCAGACCAGGACAGGCCGAAAAACTGTTTTTT
TRBV19,-,-,TRBJ1-1,CASSIARDTEAFF,TGTGCCAGTAGTATAGCGAGGGACACTGAAGCTTTCTTT
TRBV5-4,-,-,TRBJ1-4,CASSFRGVDEKLFF,TGTGCCAGCAGCTTCCGGGGAGTGGATGAAAAACTGTTTTTT
TRBV3-1/TRBV3-2,TRBD1,-,TRBJ1-1,CASSRLTGTGSMNTEAFF,TGTGCCAGCAGCCGCTTAACCGGGACAGGGTCAATGAACACTGAAGCTTTCTTT
TRBV10-1,TRBD1,-,TRBJ2-2,CASSPGQFTGELFF,TGCGCCAGCAGCCCGGGACAGTTCACCGGGGAGCTGTTTTTT
TRBV5-1,-,many,TRBJ1-1,CASSLRGGLNTEAFF,TGCGCCAGCAGCTTGAGGGGGGGCTTGAACACTGAAGCTTTCTTT
TRBV24-1,TRBD2,-,TRBJ2-2,CATSDSSGGNTGELFF,TGTGCCACCAGTGATTCAAGCGGGGGGAACACCGGGGAGCTGTTTTTT
TRBV3-1/TRBV3-2,TRBD1,-,TRBJ1-2,CASSHRGLLVGYTF,TGTGCCAGCAGCCACAGGGGGCTGCTAGTAGGCTACACCTTC
TRBV30,-,-,TRBJ2-4,CAWSVKLSHDKNIQYF,TGTGCCTGGAGTGTGAAGCTGTCCCATGACAAAAACATTCAGTACTTC
TRBV4-2,TRBD1,-,TRBJ1-5,CASSQVANDRGQPQHF,TGTGCCAGCAGCCAAGTGGCCAACGACAGGGGTCAGCCCCAGCATTTT
TRBV19,-,-,TRBJ1-5,CASSRGRRQPQHF,TGTGCCAGTAGTAGGGGGCGCAGACAGCCCCAGCATTTT
TRBV7-9,-,-,TRBJ1-3,CASSLVEAAGNTIYF,TGTGCCAGCAGCTTAGTTGAAGCGGCTGGAAACACCATATATTTT
TRBV28,TRBD2,-,TRBJ2-3,CASSISGTSGQDTQYF,TGTGCCAGCAGTATTTCCGGGACTAGCGGGCAAGATACGCAGTATTTT